Listed below are T cell receptor beta chains from one sample, sequenced in a study of blood T cells in healthy people across ages. TCRdb re-derived calls from the 5' RACE reads in MiXCR, one entry per CDR3 protein. Of 600,000 to 1,000,000 distinct CDR3 sequences listed, 58% are singletons. The sample taken for sequencing was blood. Every receptor here comes from a man younger than 45 in good health. Both conserved end residues are part of each CDR3. D genes are given only for firm matches. Clone size is shown for a subset of rows, as once, few, many or a class of expanded clone.

>NA|TRBV6-5|NA|TRBJ2-3
CASSYTGPGTDTQYF
TGTGCCAGCAGTTACACAGGGCCCGGTACAGATACGCAGTATTTT
>NA|TRBV6-5|few|TRBJ1-2
CASSSPSRDLDGYTF
TGTGCCAGCAGCTCACCCTCTAGGGATTTAGATGGCTACACCTTC
>TRBD1|TRBV9|NA|TRBJ2-1
CASSVGTGGSYNEQFF
TGTGCCAGCAGCGTCGGGACAGGGGGTTCCTACAATGAGCAGTTCTTC
>NA|TRBV4-3|once|TRBJ2-3
CASSQVSHAGLSTDTQYF
TGCGCCAGCAGCCAAGTAAGCCATGCGGGACTTAGCACAGATACGCAGTATTTT
>NA|TRBV6-2/TRBV6-3|NA|TRBJ2-7
CASLSGKIHEQYF
TGTGCCAGCCTGTCGGGAAAGATCCACGAGCAGTACTTC
>NA|TRBV5-1|NA|TRBJ2-1
CASSHTAYNEQFF
TGCGCCAGCAGCCATACTGCGTACAATGAGCAGTTCTTC
>TRBD2|TRBV12-3/TRBV12-4|few|TRBJ2-5
CASRVAGDTGEQYF
TGTGCCAGCAGAGTAGCGGGAGACACTGGTGAGCAGTACTTC
>TRBD1|TRBV5-1|NA|TRBJ2-7
CASSSSRDRGTREQYF
TGCGCCAGCAGCTCAAGCCGGGACAGGGGGACTCGGGAGCAGTACTTC
>NA|TRBV20-1|NA|TRBJ2-5
CSARAVLQETQYF
TGCAGTGCTAGAGCAGTGTTACAAGAGACCCAGTACTTC
>NA|TRBV12-3/TRBV12-4|few|TRBJ2-5
CASTGGGETQYF
TGTGCCAGCACCGGTGGGGGGGAGACCCAGTACTTC
>TRBD1|TRBV3-1|NA|TRBJ1-2
CASSQGDRVGGYTF
TGTGCCAGCAGCCAAGGAGACAGGGTAGGGGGCTACACCTTC
>NA|TRBV6-6|NA|TRBJ2-2
CASTTQTNTGELFF
TGTGCCAGCACCACACAGACGAACACCGGGGAGCTGTTTTTT
>NA|TRBV20-1|few|TRBJ2-3
CSARDGGTSTDTQYF
TGCAGTGCTAGAGATGGCGGGACTAGCACAGATACGCAGTATTTT
>NA|TRBV15|NA|TRBJ2-7
CATSRDLWGDSTYEQYF
TGTGCCACCAGCAGAGATCTATGGGGAGACAGTACCTACGAGCAGTACTTC
>NA|TRBV6-6|NA|TRBJ2-5
CASSSEVFGTQYF
TGTGCCAGCAGTTCAGAGGTGTTCGGGACCCAGTACTTC
>NA|TRBV12-5|few|TRBJ2-5
CASGTPGAETQYF
TGTGCTAGTGGAACCCCGGGCGCAGAGACCCAGTACTTC
>TRBD2|TRBV7-9|few|TRBJ2-7
CASSLLASGWYEQYF
TGTGCCAGCAGCTTGTTGGCTAGCGGGTGGTACGAGCAGTACTTC
>NA|TRBV4-2|NA|TRBJ2-3
CASSQAGLGTDTQYF
TGTGCCAGCAGCCAAGCGGGGCTAGGCACAGATACGCAGTATTTT
>NA|TRBV7-2|once|TRBJ2-7
CASSLLDIREGEQYF
TGTGCCAGCAGCCTCCTGGACATCCGGGAAGGCGAGCAGTACTTC
>NA|TRBV5-5|NA|TRBJ2-2
CASSWRRGASPTGELFF
TGTGCCAGCAGCTGGCGGAGGGGTGCTAGCCCCACCGGGGAGCTGTTTTTT
>NA|TRBV7-2|NA|TRBJ1-4
CASSWRTSEKLFF
TGTGCCAGCAGCTGGAGAACGAGTGAAAAACTGTTTTTT
>NA|TRBV30|NA|TRBJ1-6
CARMEGYNSPLHF
TGTGCCCGGATGGAGGGTTACAATTCACCCCTCCACTTT
>NA|TRBV25-1|NA|TRBJ2-5
CASSERGRPGETQYF
TGTGCCAGCAGTGAAAGGGGTAGACCGGGGGAGACCCAGTACTTC
>NA|TRBV14|NA|TRBJ2-5
CASSQDSWDEQYF
TGTGCCAGCAGCCAAGATAGTTGGGATGAGCAGTACTTC